This T cell receptor (beta chain) was identified during a study of OX40 agonist ivuxolimab in advanced cancers. At the level of the whole study: Ivuxolimab was a fully human IgG2 agonistic monoclonal antibody targeting the costimulatory receptor OX40 (CD134). The monotherapy dose-escalation portion (N ≈ 52 patients) of the phase I ivuxolimab trial is reported in the paper. Of the 50 to 55 dose-escalation patients, hepatocellular carcinoma was present in about 20, melanoma in roughly 15, renal cell carcinoma in 9 and head and neck cancer in 9. Partial responses occurred in three dose-escalation patients: two with cutaneous melanoma and one with hepatocellular carcinoma. Prior anti-PD-1, anti-PD-L1 or anti-CTLA-4 therapy was permitted, and checkpoint inhibitors had been received by roughly 42% of dose-escalation patients. In the dose-escalation cohort, 82.7% of patients were male, and the mean age was approximately 60 years, with a range of roughly 20 to 80. Peripheral TCRbeta sequencing was intended to test whether TCR sequence diversity was altered and clonal T-cell expansion was caused by ivuxolimab. Intravenous ivuxolimab was administered to patients every 2 weeks at six dose levels: 0.01, 0.1, 0.3, 1.5, 3 and 10 mg/kg.

Genomic DNA was extracted from sorted cells for sequencing of the TCRbeta CDR3 region. The immunoSEQ Assay was used for sequencing of TCRbeta CDR3 regions. Imported from immuneACCESS, the table was reduced by TCRdb to in-frame sequences with V and J called. These copies leave out some clones; in studies compared against another copy, an unresolved V gene accounts for under half, and the cause of the remainder is not known. This sample holds about 7,700 clones; around 86% were observed only once. Of the sample, 1.9% falls within the top ten clones. Patients with autoimmune disease history or receiving systemic immunosuppression were excluded from the trial. Peripheral blood for TCR sequencing was drawn from every dose cohort at baseline, at cycle 4 day 1 and at cycle 7 day 1. Samples were obtained from an open-label, multicenter, first-in-human phase I dose-escalation trial of ivuxolimab. The trial enrolled adults with locally advanced or metastatic head and neck squamous cell, hepatocellular, melanoma or renal cell carcinoma. Before TCR sequencing, CD4+ T cells and CD8+ T cells from peripheral blood were sorted into separate populations.

What the authors observed across the whole study: In partial responders in the 0.1-3.0 mg/kg groups, normalized peripheral clonal expansion was found to be among the lowest, especially among CD8+ T cells. At doses of 0.1 to 3.0 mg/kg, clonal expansion of both CD4+ and CD8+ blood T cells was observed from baseline to week 6. Low levels of normalized T-cell clonal expansion were also shown by some nonresponding patients. The antigen specificity of the clonally expanded peripheral T cells was not determined. After ivuxolimab, expanded clones were on average more numerous among CD8+ T cells than among CD4+ T cells.

As concerns this clone: Its antigen is unknown. No per-base quality is available; no much larger clone lies one base away.

This sequence originates from an adult with an advanced solid tumor such as melanoma, head and neck, liver or kidney cancer. The sequenced sample was CD4+ or CD8+ T cells sorted from blood, obtained in a trial of the OX40 agonist ivuxolimab.

The CDR3 reads as follows: CASSRTGEPQHLNTEAFF. The DNA reads as follows: TGTGCCAGCAGTAGGACAGGGGAACCCCAGCATTTGAACACTGAAGCTTTCTTT. The chain is encoded by TRBV28 joined to TRBJ1-1, with TRBD1 identical over 9 junction bases. V and J are trimmed by 5 bases and 0 bases, and the gene matches miss 13 bases of the junction. CDR1 and CDR2 (MDHEN, SYDVKM) derive from the germline V gene. Measured from the cysteine to the phenylalanine, the CDR3 is 18 residues long. The sequence is cut down to CDR3 DNA, 54 bases in frame from base 1.